This T cell receptor (beta chain) derives from a study of blood T cell repertoires in COVID-19. The data were produced by immunoSEQ multiplex PCR, yet TCRdb's version contains in-frame clones alone and is incomplete. The profile shows about 140,000 clones, roughly 85% of them singletons. The V gene lost 2 bases and the J gene lost 5 bases, with 6 bases spanning the gap. Germline V gives CDR1 SGHAT, CDR2 FQDESV (reference sequence). This CDR3 comprises 13 residues. This TCR was recovered from a man over 45 with acute or convalescent COVID-19. V and J are TRBV11-1 and TRBJ1-4; no reliable D call. Material for sequencing was peripheral blood. DNA for the CDR3: TGTGCCAGCAGCTTAAGAGGGAATGAAAAACTGTTTTTT. Amino acid sequence: CASSLRGNEKLFF.